This passage covers 25 T cell receptor beta chains from one sample sequenced in a study of T cells in Graves' hyperthyroidism and ophthalmopathy. TCR beta CDR3 regions were amplified from RNA transcripts. A set of HTBI primers served as the primers for a first-round RT-PCR of the TCR CDR3. TCRdb analysed the multiplex PCR reads with MiXCR anew, one entry per CDR3 protein. This repertoire shows 600,000 to 700,000 distinct CDR3 sequences, 40% to 55% found once; its top ten account for less than 9%. The sample taken for sequencing was peripheral blood or thyroid tissue (not recorded which). These receptors were obtained from an adult man with Graves' disease, either hyperthyroidism or ophthalmopathy (not recorded which).

This clonotype has only one observation. V gene TRBV7-8 combines with J gene TRBJ2-3; no clear D. The CDR3 sequence is 15 residues long. The V end lost 0 bases, the J end lost 0 bases, and 7 bases lay between the germline ends. Germline-derived CDR1 and CDR2 are SGHVS and FQNEAQ. The CDR3 here is CASSLAPLSTDTQYF. CDR3 nucleotides: TGTGCCAGCAGCTTAGCTCCGCTAAGCACAGATACGCAGTATTTT.

V is TRBV10-2 and J is TRBJ2-3; 7 bases are a match to TRBD1. The CDR3 runs to 15 residues. The germline V gene encodes CDR1 WSHSY and CDR2 SAAADI. Unmatched junction bases numbered 7, after V lost 5 bases and J lost 2 bases. The CDR3 loop is CASSPTGANTDTQYF. The CDR3 region has the DNA TGCGCCAGCAGTCCTACAGGGGCGAACACAGATACGCAGTATTTT.

In its sample, this clonotype was seen many times. V and J are TRBV7-9 and TRBJ1-5, with D uncertain. The length of the CDR3 is 14 residues. Between the trimmed V and J ends, which lost 1 base and 0 bases, there was a span of 4 bases. The V gene's germline CDR1 is SEHNR and CDR2 FQNEAQ (reference sequence). The CDR3 DNA sequence: TGTGCCAGCAGCTTAGACAATAGCAATCAGCCCCAGCATTTT. This codes for CASSLDNSNQPQHF. Combining the CDR3 with reference TRBV7-9 and TRBJ1-5 gives the whole variable domain DTGVSQNPRHKITKRGQNVTFRCDPISEHNRLYWYRQTLGQGPEFLTYFQNEAQLEKSRLLSDRFSAERPKGSFSTLEIQRTEQGDSAMYLCASSLDNSNQPQHFGDGTRLSIL.

V is TRBV7-9 and J is TRBJ1-2, with 10 nucleotides matching TRBD1. V lost 10 bases and J lost 4; bases outside the gene matches: 3. This CDR3 has 12 residues. Germline V gene data show CDR1 as SEHNR and CDR2 as FQNEAQ (reference sequence). In DNA form, the CDR3 reads TGTGCCACCTGGACAGGGGGCTATGGCTACACCTTC. Translated: CATWTGGYGYTF.

This clonotype was detected only a few times. This sequence joins TRBV10-2 and TRBJ1-1; 11 bases map to TRBD1. This CDR3 is 15 amino acids long. The V gene end was trimmed by 3 bases and the J gene end by 4 bases; junction bases not matched to a gene: 4. CDR1 is WSHSY, CDR2 SAAADI, per germline. The CDR3 here is CASSEPGQGGTEAFF. CDR3 sequence (DNA): TGCGCCAGCAGTGAACCGGGACAGGGGGGCACTGAAGCTTTCTTT.

V and J are TRBV6-1 and TRBJ2-5; possibly TRBD1 for D (5 bases). CDR1 is MNHNS, CDR2 SASEGT, per germline. This CDR3 is 13 amino acids long. V was trimmed by 8 bases and J by 5 bases, leaving 15 bases between them. CDR3 amino acids: CASAWAGLETQYF. CDR3 sequence (DNA): TGTGCCAGCGCATGGGCAGGGCTCGAGACCCAGTACTTC.

The V call is TRBV11-2, the J call TRBJ1-6; 10 nucleotides match TRBD1. The J segment lost 8 bases and the V segment lost 6 bases, leaving 4 bases of the junction unmatched. This CDR3 has 14 amino acids. Germline CDR1 SGHAT, CDR2 FQNNGV. CDR3: CASRRGTGDSPLHF. The CDR3 region has the DNA TGTGCCAGCAGGCGCGGGACAGGGGATTCACCCCTCCACTTT.

Points on this clonotype: The junction does not match germline at one end; this may be a read error. The chain uses TRBV2 and TRBJ1-4; D is perhaps TRBD1 (5 bases). Germline V CDR1 and CDR2: SNHLY, FYNNEI. The CDR3 spans 16 residues. The CDR3 DNA reads as TGTGCCATCAGTGACGGAGACAGACCCTATAATGAAAAACTGTTTTTT. Translated: CAISDGDRPYNEKLFF.

The J gene is TRBJ1-1, the V gene TRBV9, with D uncertain. The CDR3 length is 15 residues. V gave up 4 bases and J gave up 0 bases, with 13 bases separating them. Per germline, CDR1 SGDLS and CDR2 YYNGEE. CDR3 nucleotides: TGTGCCAGCAGCCCCCCTCGAGGAATGAACACTGAAGCTTTCTTT. It yields the protein CASSPPRGMNTEAFF.

V and J are TRBV2 and TRBJ1-1, with 7 bases identical to TRBD1. This CDR3 spans 13 amino acids. The germline CDR1 and CDR2 sequences are SNHLY and FYNNEI. V was clipped by 5 bases and J by 11 bases; unmatched bases: 11. CDR3 region: CASSQGGVLEAFF. CDR3 nucleotides: TGTGCCAGCAGTCAAGGGGGCGTGTTAGAGGCTTTCTTT.

This rearrangement joins TRBV6-5 to TRBJ2-7; TRBD1 is a possible D gene (5 bases). The CDR3 has 16 amino acids. From germline, CDR1 is MNHEY and CDR2 SVGAGI. Trimming pared 0 bases from V and 6 bases from J, leaving 18 bases between. The CDR3 protein is CASSYSRGLRGSEQYF. The CDR3, as DNA: TGTGCCAGCAGTTACTCGAGAGGATTAAGGGGCTCCGAGCAGTACTTC.

This clonotype was detected many times. V is TRBV20-1 and J is TRBJ2-6; no definite D call. The CDR3 is 12 residues long. The germline V and J ends were trimmed by 7 bases and 1 base, with 5 bases remaining between them. Germline V gives CDR1 DFQATT, CDR2 SNEGSKA (reference sequence). CDR3 bases: TGCAGTGGACATTCTGGGGCCAACGTCCTGACTTTC. Translating gives CSGHSGANVLTF.

The rearrangement joins TRBV29-1 to TRBJ1-5; D ambiguous. The germline V gene encodes CDR1 SQVTM and CDR2 ANQGSEA. V dropped 5 bases and J dropped 0 bases, with 8 bases sitting between them. The CDR3 covers 13 residues. CDR3 loop: CSVLSGSNQPQHF. The CDR3 DNA reads as TGCAGCGTTTTATCAGGTAGCAATCAGCCCCAGCATTTT.

This clonotype has ten or more counts. This chain joins TRBV7-9 and TRBJ1-2; tentative D call: TRBD1 (6 bases). Germline values: CDR1 SEHNR, CDR2 FQNEAQ (reference sequence). V was shortened by 1 base and J by 4 bases, with 10 bases between the two germline ends. The CDR3 has 14 amino acids. CDR3: CASSLEGHGYGYTF. The CDR3 bases are TGTGCCAGCAGCTTAGAGGGACACGGCTATGGCTACACCTTC. Filled out from reference TRBV7-9 and TRBJ1-2, the complete variable domain reads DTGVSQNPRHKITKRGQNVTFRCDPISEHNRLYWYRQTLGQGPEFLTYFQNEAQLEKSRLLSDRFSAERPKGSFSTLEIQRTEQGDSAMYLCASSLEGHGYGYTFGSGTRLTVV.

This clonotype came up a few times. The junction differs from germline at one of its ends, possibly a read error. This rearrangement joins TRBV7-7 to TRBJ2-2; TRBD2 agrees at 10 bases. Germline CDR1 SSHAT, CDR2 FNYEAQ (reference sequence). This CDR3 spans 16 amino acids. This chain's CDR3 is CASRPVAGGNTGELFF. CDR3 nucleotides: TGTGCTAGCAGGCCCGTAGCGGGGGGGAACACCGGGGAGCTGTTTTTT.

The rearrangement links TRBV5-5 to TRBJ2-7; possible D gene TRBD2, 5 bases. CDR1 is SGHKS and CDR2 is YYEKEE in the germline V gene (reference sequence). Trimming cost V 2 bases and J 4 bases, with 13 bases left between them. The CDR3 has 14 residues. In DNA form, the CDR3 reads TGTGCCAGCAGCTTTCGGGGTAGACCGTACGAGCAGTACTTC. Translation gives CASSFRGRPYEQYF.

This clonotype was seen ten or more times. This chain uses TRBV7-2 with TRBJ1-4, with 9 bases that match TRBD1. The CDR3 covers 15 residues. Germline values: CDR1 SGHTA, CDR2 FQGNSA. V gave up 5 bases and J gave up 3 bases; unmatched junction bases: 4. CDR3 in amino acids: CASSARQGANEKLFF. DNA for the CDR3: TGTGCCAGCAGCGCTAGACAGGGGGCTAATGAAAAACTGTTTTTT.

V usage is TRBV20-1 and J usage is TRBJ2-7, with 12 bases fitting TRBD2. The germline CDR1 and CDR2 sequences are DFQATT and SNEGSKA (reference sequence). This CDR3 contains 15 residues. The V gene end was trimmed by 6 bases and the J gene end by 3 bases; junction bases not matched to a gene: 9. This chain's CDR3 is CSARLAGVSYYEQYF. The DNA for the CDR3 is TGCAGTGCCAGACTAGCGGGGGTCTCCTACTACGAGCAGTACTTC.

The chain couples TRBV7-2 to TRBJ1-6, with D perhaps matching TRBD1 (5 bases). Germline V gives CDR1 SGHTA, CDR2 FQGNSA. The CDR3 contains 14 residues. Trimming took 4 bases from V and 7 from J, leaving 11 bases between them. The CDR3 nucleotides are TGTGCCAGCAGCTCCAGGGAGAGGAATTCACCCCTCCACTTT. It encodes CASSSRERNSPLHF.

Notes on this clonotype: The junction differs from germline at one of its ends, possibly a read error. The chain employs TRBV15 and TRBJ1-4; D gene uncertain. The CDR3 contains 15 residues. Germline assignment: CDR1 LNHNV and CDR2 YYDKDF (reference sequence). The CDR3 loop is CASSQERPGFEKLFF. The DNA for the CDR3 is TGTGCCAGCAGCCAAGAACGGCCGGGGTTTGAAAAACTGTTTTTT.

In regard to this clonotype: Because the CDR3 is missing its conserved closing phenylalanine or tryptophan, this is likely a read error. The DNA is left out, because the CDR3 cannot be placed on it with certainty; the CDR3 is given as TCRdb lists it. The gene calls are TRBV19 and TRBJ1-1. CDR1 and CDR2 (germline): LNHDA, SQIVND (reference sequence). A total of 9 residues make up the CDR3, ends included. This chain's CDR3 is CASSRDGYS.

This chain joins TRBV7-9 and TRBJ1-2, with 9 bases fitting TRBD1. Unmatched junction bases numbered 4, after V lost 0 bases and J lost 5 bases. This CDR3 spans 15 amino acids. The germline V gene encodes CDR1 SEHNR and CDR2 FQNEAQ (reference sequence). This CDR3 is CASSLAGQGPYGYTF. The CDR3 DNA is TGTGCCAGCAGCTTAGCGGGACAGGGCCCGTATGGCTACACCTTC.

This clonotype showed up just a few times. As DNA, the CDR3 is TGTGCCAGCAGTTACGGACAGGGGAGGGAGCAGTACTTC. It is translated as CASSYGQGREQYF. V is TRBV6-5 and J is TRBJ2-7, with TRBD1 matching over 9 bases. Losses at the gene ends were 2 bases for V and 7 bases for J; bases not matched to a gene: 3. Per germline, CDR1 MNHEY and CDR2 SVGAGI. This CDR3 contains 13 residues.

The chain employs TRBV5-1 and TRBJ1-1, with unresolved D. The V and J ends lost 4 bases and 2 bases respectively, with 15 bases between them. The V gene's germline CDR1 is SGHRS and CDR2 YFSETQ. The CDR3 totals 15 residues. CDR3 loop: CASSQVFRTNTEAFF. Written as DNA, the CDR3 is TGCGCCAGCAGCCAAGTATTTAGGACCAACACTGAAGCTTTCTTT.

As concerns this clonotype: This clone may be a read error of a much larger clone one base away. The rearrangement uses TRBV10-3 and TRBJ1-6; D gene unclear. Per the germline V gene, CDR1 is ENHRY and CDR2 is SYGVKD. Trimming pared 7 bases from V and 9 bases from J, leaving 10 bases between. The CDR3 is 12 amino acids. This CDR3 is CAINGEGSPLHF. In DNA form, the CDR3 reads TGTGCCATCAATGGTGAGGGTTCACCCCTCCACTTT.